This T cell receptor (beta chain) was sequenced in a study of CD8 T cells in Susac syndrome. Trimming shortened V by 5 bases and J by 1 base, and 18 bases separated the two germline ends. There are 16 residues in the CDR3. The germline gives CDR1 LGHDT, CDR2 YNNKEL (reference sequence). With random hexamers, reverse transcription was performed on about 0.45 to 1 ug of RNA. TCRdb re-analysed the immunoSEQ multiplex PCR reads in MiXCR, keeping a single row per CDR3 protein. The repertoire consists of some 300,000 distinct CDR3 sequences, with 89% occurring once and the leading ten covering roughly 0.17%.

Sequenced sample: CD8+ T cells from PBMCs. This TCR was recovered from a human donor with multiple sclerosis. The V and J genes are TRBV3-1 and TRBJ2-7; TRBD1 or TRBD2 may be the D gene (5 bases each). The CDR3 nucleotides read TGTGCCAGCAGCTCTCATACGACGGGGCCGTCCTACGAGCAGTACTTC. Translated, it gives CASSSHTTGPSYEQYF.